These T cell receptor beta chains were read from a single sample in a study of T cell responses to AZD1222 COVID-19 vaccine. Here immunoSEQ multiplex PCR was the method, and the copy in TCRdb shows in-frame clones only, minus some. The repertoire holds roughly 120,000 clones, with 65% to 90% as singletons. The sample here was peripheral blood, taken on day 0 of AZD1222 vaccination. The receptors here all came from an adult in good health. Both conserved end residues are part of each CDR3. D genes are given only for firm matches. Clone size, where shown, is once, few, many, or a class for clones that have expanded.

V: TRBV10-1; size: once; D: TRBD1; J: TRBJ1-4; CDR3: CASSESRTGRTNEKLFF; DNA: TGCGCCAGCAGTGAGTCAAGGACAGGGCGAACTAATGAAAAACTGTTTTTT
V: TRBV7-2; size: .; D: .; J: TRBJ2-3; CDR3: CASSGGSNTLRTQYF; DNA: TGTGCCAGCAGTGGGGGATCCAATACCCTCCGTACGCAGTATTTT
V: TRBV7-9; size: .; D: TRBD1; J: TRBJ2-7; CDR3: CASSSPGGTGLLEQYF; DNA: TGTGCCAGCAGCTCCCCTGGGGGGACAGGCTTGTTAGAGCAGTACTTC
V: TRBV2; size: .; D: TRBD1; J: TRBJ2-5; CDR3: CASNQQGPAQETQYF; DNA: TGTGCCAGCAATCAACAGGGGCCCGCACAAGAGACCCAGTACTTC
V: TRBV10-3; size: few; D: .; J: TRBJ2-6; CDR3: CAISLTDKISSGANVLTF; DNA: TGTGCCATCAGTCTGACCGACAAGATTAGCTCTGGGGCCAACGTCCTGACTTTC
V: TRBV6-1; size: many; D: TRBD2; J: TRBJ2-7; CDR3: CASSALGAGGPYEQYF; DNA: TGTGCCAGCAGTGCCCTAGGGGCGGGAGGGCCCTACGAGCAGTACTTC
V: TRBV24-1; size: .; D: .; J: TRBJ2-2; CDR3: CATPPGPSNTGELFF; DNA: TGTGCCACACCACCGGGACCGTCGAACACCGGGGAGCTGTTTTTT
V: TRBV7-8; size: .; D: .; J: TRBJ1-2; CDR3: CASSPDKYYGYTF; DNA: TGTGCCAGCAGCCCGGACAAGTACTATGGCTACACCTTC
V: TRBV19; size: .; D: .; J: TRBJ1-4; CDR3: CASSIEGLGPEKLFF; DNA: TGTGCCAGTAGTATCGAAGGGTTAGGACCTGAAAAACTGTTTTTT
V: TRBV28; size: .; D: .; J: TRBJ2-7; CDR3: CASSLWDTGYEQYF; DNA: TGTGCCAGCAGTTTATGGGACACGGGGTACGAGCAGTACTTC
V: TRBV5-6; size: .; D: TRBD1; J: TRBJ2-7; CDR3: CASSSRGPTFMVEQYF; DNA: TGTGCCAGCAGCTCCAGGGGGCCGACATTCATGGTGGAGCAGTACTTC
V: TRBV28; size: .; D: .; J: TRBJ2-7; CDR3: CASRGPEQYF; DNA: TGTGCCAGCAGGGGGCCCGAGCAGTACTTC
V: TRBV9; size: .; D: .; J: TRBJ2-1; CDR3: CASSADGLSYNEQFF; DNA: TGTGCCAGCAGCGCGGACGGTCTCTCCTACAATGAGCAGTTCTTC
V: TRBV20-1; size: .; D: .; J: TRBJ2-7; CDR3: CSYISLSEQYF; DNA: TGCAGTTACATCTCTTTGTCGGAGCAGTACTTC
V: TRBV29-1; size: .; D: TRBD1; J: TRBJ2-4; CDR3: CSVGQGENIQYF; DNA: TGCAGCGTGGGACAGGGGGAAAACATTCAGTACTTC
V: TRBV5-1; size: .; D: .; J: TRBJ2-7; CDR3: CASSPFSSYEQYF; DNA: TGCGCCAGCAGCCCCTTTAGTTCCTACGAGCAGTACTTC
V: TRBV7-8; size: .; D: .; J: TRBJ2-5; CDR3: CASSSGPQETQYF; DNA: TGTGCCAGCAGCAGTGGACCTCAAGAGACCCAGTACTTC
V: TRBV15; size: few; D: .; J: TRBJ2-3; CDR3: CATSGVTGATDTQYF; DNA: TGTGCCACCAGCGGAGTGACGGGGGCCACAGATACGCAGTATTTT
V: TRBV28; size: .; D: TRBD1; J: TRBJ1-5; CDR3: CASRDREISNQPQHF; DNA: TGTGCCAGCAGGGACAGGGAAATTAGCAATCAGCCCCAGCATTTT
V: TRBV7-7; size: .; D: .; J: TRBJ2-1; CDR3: CASSLAGGNEQFF; DNA: TGTGCTAGCAGCTTAGCAGGTGGCAATGAGCAGTTCTTC
V: TRBV18; size: .; D: .; J: TRBJ2-1; CDR3: CASSPPTQGPHEQFF; DNA: TGTGCCAGCTCACCACCGACGCAGGGTCCCCATGAGCAGTTCTTC
V: TRBV9; size: .; D: .; J: TRBJ2-5; CDR3: CASSVEDYGGETQYF; DNA: TGTGCCAGCAGCGTAGAAGATTACGGAGGGGAGACCCAGTACTTC
V: TRBV6-5; size: .; D: .; J: TRBJ2-7; CDR3: CASKRTGSYEQYF; DNA: TGTGCCAGCAAGAGGACGGGCTCCTACGAGCAGTACTTC
V: TRBV18; size: .; D: TRBD1; J: TRBJ2-3; CDR3: CASSPFSPGQGTGSTDTQYF; DNA: TGTGCCAGCTCACCATTTAGTCCGGGACAGGGGACGGGAAGCACAGATACGCAGTATTTT
V: TRBV19; size: few; D: .; J: TRBJ1-6; CDR3: CASSIDEVQKNSPLHF; DNA: TGTGCCAGTAGTATAGATGAAGTACAGAAGAATTCACCCCTCCACTTT
V: TRBV6-2/TRBV6-3; size: .; D: TRBD2; J: TRBJ2-7; CDR3: CASTPGGTSSYEQYF; DNA: TGTGCCAGCACCCCGGGGGGGACGAGCTCCTACGAGCAGTACTTC
V: TRBV24-1; size: .; D: TRBD1; J: TRBJ2-2; CDR3: CATSDLGGQGRAGELFF; DNA: TGTGCCACCAGTGATTTGGGGGGACAGGGGCGAGCCGGGGAGCTGTTTTTT
V: TRBV6-1; size: .; D: .; J: TRBJ2-3; CDR3: CASSEFVADTQYF; DNA: TGTGCCAGCAGTGAATTTGTGGCAGATACGCAGTATTTT
V: TRBV7-2; size: once; D: .; J: TRBJ2-5; CDR3: CASSTWVGETQYF; DNA: TGTGCCAGCAGCACCTGGGTTGGGGAGACCCAGTACTTC
V: TRBV19; size: .; D: .; J: TRBJ1-1; CDR3: CASSIGREDTEAFF; DNA: TGTGCCAGTAGTATCGGCAGGGAGGACACTGAAGCTTTCTTT
V: TRBV9; size: .; D: TRBD1; J: TRBJ1-6; CDR3: CASSVGKGQGVGSYNSPLHF; DNA: TGTGCCAGCAGCGTAGGCAAGGGACAGGGGGTTGGCTCCTATAATTCACCCCTCCACTTT